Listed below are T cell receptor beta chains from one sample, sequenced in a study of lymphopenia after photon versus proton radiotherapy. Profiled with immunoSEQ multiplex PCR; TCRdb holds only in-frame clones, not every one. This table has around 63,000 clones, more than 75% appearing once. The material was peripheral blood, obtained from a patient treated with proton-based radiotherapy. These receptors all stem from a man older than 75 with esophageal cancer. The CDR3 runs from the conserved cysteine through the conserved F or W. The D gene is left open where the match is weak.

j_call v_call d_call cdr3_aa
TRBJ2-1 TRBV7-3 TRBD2 CATAPTTSSGAVNEQFF
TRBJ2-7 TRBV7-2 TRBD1 CASSRTGYYEQYF
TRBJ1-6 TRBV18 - CASTPGIGYNSPLHF
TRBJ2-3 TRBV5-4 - CASSLSPPVDTQYF
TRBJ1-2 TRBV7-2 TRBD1 CASSPDRANYGYTF
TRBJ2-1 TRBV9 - CASSVGSSNEQFF
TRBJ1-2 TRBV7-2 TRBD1 CASSRDRGEVNYGYTF
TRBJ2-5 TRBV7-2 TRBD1 CASSLTGGLETQYF
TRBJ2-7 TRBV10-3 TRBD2 CAISGTSGYEQYF
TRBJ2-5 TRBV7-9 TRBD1 CASSLAGQGGGETQYF
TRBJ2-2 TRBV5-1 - CASSLVPPGATNTGELFF
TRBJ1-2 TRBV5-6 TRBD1 CASRSTGGVYGYTF
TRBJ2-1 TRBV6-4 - CASSDSLNEQFF
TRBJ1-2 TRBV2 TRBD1 CASRDREYGYTF
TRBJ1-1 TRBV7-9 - CASSLSSLTEAFF
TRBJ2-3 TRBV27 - CASSFQLTDTQYF
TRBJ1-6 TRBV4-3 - CASSQVRQDNSPLHF
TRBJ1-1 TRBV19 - CASSIQQGTEAFF
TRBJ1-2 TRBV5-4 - CASSQNRAGYGYTF
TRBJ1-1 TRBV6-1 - CASSDSLVTEAFF
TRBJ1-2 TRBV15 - CATSRDRRGYGYGYTF
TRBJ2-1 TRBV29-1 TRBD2 CSVGTSDSYNEQFF
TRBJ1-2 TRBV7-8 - CASSSGYGYTF
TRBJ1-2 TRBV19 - CASRINRDHLFYGYTF
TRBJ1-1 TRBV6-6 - CASSYTGLPEAFF
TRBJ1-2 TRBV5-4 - CASPTPRVGAIGYTF
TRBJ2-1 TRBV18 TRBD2 CASSPPTVGGNEQFF